These 4 T cell receptor beta chains were all obtained from the same sample, sequenced in a study of graft-versus-host responses after intestinal transplantation. The antigens for these receptors are not known. The table came from immunoSEQ multiplex PCR; TCRdb's copy has only in-frame clones and leaves some out. The sample holds about 130,000 clones; nearly 95% are singletons and the top ten take 0.15% to 0.2%. This material consisted of unstimulated CD4+ T cells sorted from spleen or lymph node cells, taken before intestinal transplant. All receptors come from a human donor who received an intestinal transplant.

The chain combines TRBV9 with TRBJ2-5; no clear D gene. The CDR3 runs 14 residues. Germline V CDR1 and CDR2: SGDLS, YYNGEE. The ends were cut back, 0 bases at V and 5 bases at J, with 11 bases in the middle. This CDR3 reads CASSVGGVGETQYF. CDR3 DNA: TGTGCCAGCAGCGTAGGCGGAGTAGGGGAGACCCAGTACTTC.

V is TRBV2 and J is TRBJ2-2, with 7 positions matching TRBD2. CDR3 length: 14 amino acids. Germline-derived CDR1 and CDR2 are SNHLY and FYNNEI. The V and J ends lost 8 bases and 5 bases, in that order; junction bases with no gene match: 8. CDR3 DNA sequence: TGTGCCAGCGGGCGGGAGTATTCAACCGGGGAGCTGTTTTTT. Amino acids: CASGREYSTGELFF.

CDR3 nucleotides: TGCGCCAGCAGCCCTACTGCCGACACAGATACGCAGTATTTT. Residues: CASSPTADTDTQYF. The J gene is TRBJ2-3, the V gene TRBV5-1; D not certain. There are 14 residues in the CDR3. Trimming pared 4 bases from V and 2 bases from J, leaving 11 bases between. Germline V gene data show CDR1 as SGHRS and CDR2 as YFSETQ.

The CDR3 loop is CASSEAWGQAYEQYF. The CDR3 DNA reads TGTGCCAGCAGTGAAGCCTGGGGACAGGCCTACGAGCAGTACTTC. The chain joins TRBV6-1 to TRBJ2-7; 8 bases align to TRBD1. V trimming: 0 bases; J trimming: 2 bases; junction bases outside the gene matches: 3. The CDR3 loop spans 15 amino acids. Germline loops: CDR1 MNHNS, CDR2 SASEGT.